Each of the 15 T cell receptor beta chains below was sequenced from the same sample in a study of metastatic and nonmetastatic thyroid tumors. Using MiXCR, TCRdb re-called clones from the PCR reads. This sample has over 70,000 clones, with less than 20% found just once. No patient had received any treatment before thyroid surgery. The specimen was blood. The origin of the receptors is a female donor with papillary thyroid cancer or a benign thyroid nodule (not recorded which). Some clones in this sample may be carry-over from other donors' samples.

This clone was observed at least ten times. The gene calls are TRBV19 and TRBJ1-3; D call uncertain. Germline values: CDR1 LNHDA, CDR2 SQIVND (reference sequence). The ends were cut back, 4 bases at V and 0 bases at J, with 10 bases in the middle. The CDR3 runs 15 residues. CDR3 nucleotide sequence: TGTGCCAGTAGTAGAGACGGAGGCTCTGGAAACACCATATATTTT. Residues: CASSRDGGSGNTIYF.

This clone came up many times. CDR3 sequence reads: CASRGQDTGELFF. The CDR3 DNA follows: TGTGCCAGCAGGGGGCAGGACACCGGGGAGCTGTTTTTT. The gene calls are TRBV2 and TRBJ2-2; tentative D call: TRBD1 (5 bases). The V and J ends lost 6 bases and 3 bases respectively, with 8 bases between them. This CDR3 has 13 residues. The germline gives CDR1 SNHLY, CDR2 FYNNEI.

There are many counts of this clone. The chain is built from TRBV11-3 and TRBJ1-1; D ambiguous. Germline-derived CDR1 and CDR2 are SGHNT and YENEEA. The length of the CDR3 is 13 residues. V lost 1 base to trimming and J lost 4 bases, with 7 bases between them. The DNA of the CDR3 is TGTGCCAGCAGCTTAGTACGGGGCACTGAAGCTTTCTTT. Protein product: CASSLVRGTEAFF.

The sample holds a few counts of this clone. J is TRBJ2-7 and V is TRBV13; D unresolved. Deletions cut 3 bases from V and 3 bases from J, with 9 bases between. The CDR3 totals 13 residues. Germline V lookup: CDR1 PRHDT, CDR2 FYEKMQ (reference sequence). CDR3 region: CASSFEQDYEQYF. The CDR3 nucleotides read TGTGCCAGCAGCTTTGAACAAGACTACGAGCAGTACTTC. The whole variable domain, remainder taken from reference TRBV13 and TRBJ2-7, is AAGVIQSPRHLIKEKRETATLKCYPIPRHDTVYWYQQGPGQDPQFLISFYEKMQSDKGSIPDRFSAQQFSDYHSELNMSSLELGDSALYFCASSFEQDYEQYFGPGTRLTVT.

Ten or more counts support this clone. The V call is TRBV9, the J call TRBJ2-7; weak D call: TRBD2 (5 bases). The V gene lost 0 bases and the J gene lost 1 base, with 8 bases spanning the gap. From germline, CDR1 is SGDLS and CDR2 YYNGEE. CDR3 length: 14 residues. In DNA, the CDR3 is TGTGCCAGCAGCGTAGGAGGGCCGTCCTACGAGCAGTACTTC. It codes for CASSVGGPSYEQYF.

This clone was recorded many times. One base away lies a much larger clone, so this may be a sequencing read error. Different DNA sequences within this sample yield the same CDR3. This chain joins TRBV12-3 or TRBV12-4 and TRBJ2-7; D could derive from TRBD1 or TRBD2 (5 bases each). The CDR3 is 14 residues long. V was clipped by 6 bases and J by 6 bases, with 18 bases between them. Here the CDR3 DNA reads TGTGCCAGCAGCCCGACAGAACGAGGGCGCGAGCAGTACTTC. Its translation is CASSPTERGREQYF.

This clone was counted at least ten times. In the same sample, other DNA sequences code for this CDR3. V gene TRBV11-2 combines with J gene TRBJ2-2; D ambiguous. V dropped 0 bases and J dropped 6 bases, with 5 bases sitting between them. This CDR3 has 13 amino acids. CDR1 and CDR2 from the germline V gene are SGHAT and FQNNGV. This CDR3 reads CASSLERSGELFF. CDR3 bases: TGTGCCAGCAGCTTAGAGCGGTCCGGGGAGCTGTTTTTT.

At least ten counts were recorded for this clone. This chain joins TRBV30 and TRBJ1-5; D is perhaps TRBD1 (6 bases). Deletions cut 3 bases from V and 7 bases from J, with 16 bases between. This CDR3 spans 14 amino acids. CDR1 is GTSNPN, CDR2 SVGIG, per germline (reference sequence). The CDR3 coding sequence is TGTGCCTGGAGCCCGGGGGGGGCTCGGCAGCCCCAGCATTTT. As protein: CAWSPGGARQPQHF.

With respect to this clone: The identical CDR3 is also encoded by other nucleotide sequences in the sample. The CDR3: CSARGGTGTMIPVTDTQYF. The CDR3 DNA is TGCAGTGCTAGAGGGGGGACAGGGACGATGATACCGGTCACAGATACGCAGTATTTT. The J gene is TRBJ2-3, the V gene TRBV20-1, with TRBD1 identical over 9 bases. Germline loops: CDR1 DFQATT, CDR2 SNEGSKA (reference sequence). This CDR3 is 19 amino acids long. Unmatched junction bases numbered 16, after V lost 1 base and J lost 2 bases.

This clone was detected only a few times. The genes are TRBV6-4 and TRBJ2-3; tentative D call: TRBD2 (6 bases). With 6 bases removed from V and 0 bases from J, the gap between germline ends came to 7 bases. Germline CDR1 and CDR2: MRHNA and SNTAGT. The CDR3 sequence is 13 residues long. The CDR3 region has the DNA TGTGCCAGCAGCCGGGAGAGCACAGATACGCAGTATTTT. This encodes CASSRESTDTQYF.

This clone was seen at least ten times. The CDR3 nucleotides read TGCAGCGTTGAAGGGGGACGGCCTGAAGCTTTCTTT. It yields the protein CSVEGGRPEAFF. This chain connects TRBV29-1 to TRBJ1-1, with D tentatively TRBD1 (5 bases). The CDR3 consists of 12 residues. Germline CDR1 and CDR2: SQVTM and ANQGSEA. V dropped 1 base and J dropped 6 bases, with 9 bases sitting between them.

This clone appeared many times. The chain uses TRBV4-1 and TRBJ2-2; unclear D gene. Germline values: CDR1 MGHRA, CDR2 YSYEKL. V lost 4 bases to trimming and J lost 8 bases, with 11 bases between them. CDR3 length: 13 amino acids. In DNA, the CDR3 is TGCGCCAGCAGCCCCGCTTATGGGGGGGAGCTGTTTTTT. Its translation: CASSPAYGGELFF.

This clone was detected ten times or more. The chain couples TRBV12-3 or TRBV12-4 to TRBJ2-1; D is uncertain. This CDR3 spans 13 amino acids. Between the trimmed V and J ends, which lost 3 bases and 9 bases, there was a span of 12 bases. The CDR3 DNA is TGTGCCAGCAGTTTCTTAGAGGTGGGTGAGCAGTTCTTC. It yields the protein CASSFLEVGEQFF.

On this clone itself: One junction end disagrees with the germline gene, perhaps due to a read error. DNA of the CDR3: TGTGCCAGCAACCCGCAGGGAAACAATGAGCAGTCCTTC. Protein product: CASNPQGNNEQSF. The chain recombines TRBV7-8 with TRBJ2-1, with D tentatively TRBD1 (5 bases). CDR3 length: 13 amino acids. Germline-derived CDR1 and CDR2 are SGHVS and FQNEAQ.

This clone showed up many times. The chain has TRBV29-1 and TRBJ1-2, with a weak D call TRBD1 (5 bases). This CDR3 contains 11 residues. Germline V lookup: CDR1 SQVTM, CDR2 ANQGSEA. V lost 7 bases, J lost 1 base, and 7 bases lay in between. In DNA form, the CDR3 reads TGCAGCGCTCAGGGTAACTATGGCTACACCTTC. Protein sequence: CSAQGNYGYTF.